One and the same sample provided the 17 T cell receptor beta chains below, sequenced in a study of PD-1 blockade in classical Hodgkin lymphoma. The time point was: cycle 4 day 1 (C4D1), after five to seven weeks of nivolumab. Patients all relapsed after autologous stem cell transplantation, and there was variation in brentuximab vedotin exposure. Profiled with immunoSEQ multiplex PCR; TCRdb holds only in-frame clones, not every one. The table lists 25,000 to 35,000 clones, approximately 68% of them singletons, with around 3.7% in the top ten. The material was peripheral blood mononuclear cells (PBMCs), obtained before the fourth cycle of nivolumab. These receptors came from a human donor with classical Hodgkin lymphoma.

This clone was seen more than once but under ten times. The chain carries TRBV27 and TRBJ1-2; 8 bases are a match to TRBD1. CDR3 length: 16 amino acids. Germline assignment: CDR1 MNHEY and CDR2 SMNVEV (reference sequence). V shed 0 bases, J shed 4 bases, and the junction held 7 bases outside the gene matches. DNA of the CDR3: TGTGCCAGCAGTTTATCGGGGGGGGACAGGCTCTATGGCTACACCTTC. Amino acids: CASSLSGGDRLYGYTF.

The genes are TRBV6-1 and TRBJ2-3; D may match TRBD1 or TRBD2 (5 bases each). V lost 1 base and J 5 bases, leaving 16 bases between the germline ends. From germline, CDR1 is MNHNS and CDR2 SASEGT. CDR3 length: 16 residues. The CDR3 sequence is CASSEEGTKQIDTQYF. The CDR3 DNA reads as TGTGCCAGCAGTGAAGAGGGGACCAAGCAGATAGATACGCAGTATTTT.

The chain uses TRBV7-9 and TRBJ1-1; D not resolved. The CDR3 runs 12 residues. Deletions cut 7 bases from V and 1 base from J, with 7 bases between. The germline V gene encodes CDR1 SEHNR and CDR2 FQNEAQ (reference sequence). The CDR3 loop is CASKATNTEAFF. The CDR3 DNA is TGTGCCAGCAAGGCGACGAACACTGAAGCTTTCTTT.

This chain joins TRBV5-1 and TRBJ2-3; D perhaps matches TRBD1 (6 bases). CDR3 length: 14 residues. CDR1 and CDR2 from the germline V gene are SGHRS and YFSETQ. Trimming took off 0 bases at V and 6 bases at J, with 11 bases between the two ends. CDR3 region: CASSLGAGVDTQYF. For the CDR3, the DNA is TGCGCCAGCAGCTTGGGGGCAGGGGTGGATACGCAGTATTTT.

The chain is built from TRBV21-1 and TRBJ1-4; the table calls TRBD1, which could not be checked here. TRBV21-1 is recorded as a pseudogene. This CDR3 comprises 12 residues. The CDR3 nucleotides are TGTGCCAGCAGCCGACAGGGTGAAAAACTGTTTTTT. This translates into CASSRQGEKLFF.

The chain links TRBV5-4 to TRBJ2-3; a weak D match, TRBD1 (5 bases). Germline V gene data show CDR1 as SGHNT and CDR2 as YYREEE (reference sequence). The CDR3 runs to 15 residues. The V end lost 4 bases, the J end lost 0 bases, and 12 bases lay between the germline ends. DNA for the CDR3: TGTGCCAGCAGCCAAGACAGAGTTAGCACAGATACGCAGTATTTT. Its translation is CASSQDRVSTDTQYF.

The rearrangement joins TRBV10-3 to TRBJ1-2; D remains unclear. Trimming cost V 7 bases and J 5 bases, with 11 bases left between them. The CDR3 contains 12 residues. CDR1 ENHRY and CDR2 SYGVKD come from the germline V gene. The CDR3 here is CAIKSPGYGYTF. The CDR3 region has the DNA TGTGCCATCAAGTCGCCAGGTTATGGCTACACCTTC.

V and J are TRBV27 and TRBJ1-1; 10 nucleotides align to TRBD1. Trimming cost V 6 bases and J 5 bases; bases outside gene matches: 3. Germline CDR1 MNHEY, CDR2 SMNVEV (reference sequence). This CDR3 has 13 residues. CDR3 sequence (DNA): TGTGCCAGCAGGTGGACAGGGGGAACTGAAGCTTTCTTT. Protein product: CASRWTGGTEAFF.

A few counts support this clone. The V gene is TRBV29-1, the J gene TRBJ1-1; tentatively, D is TRBD1 (5 bases). CDR1 is SQVTM, CDR2 ANQGSEA, per germline. The CDR3 totals 12 residues. V lost 6 bases to trimming and J lost 3 bases, with 11 bases between them. The CDR3 loop reads CSVTGTDTEAFF. For the CDR3, the DNA is TGCAGCGTAACGGGGACGGACACTGAAGCTTTCTTT. Based on the CDR3 plus reference TRBV29-1 and TRBJ1-1, the full variable domain is SAVISQKPSRDICQRGTSLTIQCQVDSQVTMMFWYRQQPGQSLTLIATANQGSEATYESGFVIDKFPISRPNLTFSTLTVSNMSPEDSSIYLCSVTGTDTEAFFGQGTRLTVV.

The V call is TRBV30, the J call TRBJ1-2; D possibly corresponds to TRBD1 (5 bases). V was cut by 8 bases and J by 0 bases, with 22 bases left in between. Germline-derived CDR1 and CDR2 are GTSNPN and SVGIG (reference sequence). CDR3 length: 16 amino acids. CDR3 coding DNA: TGTGCCCGCGCCCCTGCACACAAGGGGACTAACTATGGCTACACCTTC. Translation: CARAPAHKGTNYGYTF.

This clone was detected only a few times. The rearrangement uses TRBV30 and TRBJ2-3; D not resolved. Per the germline V gene, CDR1 is GTSNPN and CDR2 is SVGIG (reference sequence). Between the trimmed V and J ends, which lost 0 bases and 0 bases, there was a span of 7 bases. The CDR3 sequence is 14 residues long. CDR3 loop: CAWSVGFSTDTQYF. The CDR3 nucleotides are TGTGCCTGGAGTGTAGGTTTTAGCACAGATACGCAGTATTTT. The full variable domain, rest sourced from reference TRBV30 and TRBJ2-3, is SQTIHQWPATLVQPVGSPLSLECTVEGTSNPNLYWYRQAAGRGLQLLFYSVGIGQISSEVPQNLSASRPQDRQFILSSKKLLLSDSGFYLCAWSVGFSTDTQYFGPGTRLTVL.

The J gene is TRBJ1-4, the V gene TRBV6-5; D unclear. V was cut by 6 bases and J by 13 bases, with 15 bases left in between. The CDR3 loop spans 12 amino acids. Looked up from germline, CDR1 is MNHEY and CDR2 is SVGAGI. The CDR3, as DNA: TGTGCCAGCAGAACAGCCTCGTATCGACTGTTTTTT. Protein: CASRTASYRLFF.

The chain's CDR3 is CASSQDITAGMSTEAFF. The DNA for the CDR3 is TGCGCCAGCAGCCAAGATATCACGGCAGGGATGAGCACTGAAGCTTTCTTT. The V and J genes are TRBV4-3 and TRBJ1-1, with a tentative D call TRBD1 (5 bases). Trimming removed 0 bases at V and 4 bases at J, with 18 bases between. Germline CDR1 is LGHNA and CDR2 is YSLEER. The CDR3 has 17 residues.

In its sample, this clone was seen once. The chain uses TRBV30 and TRBJ1-4; TRBD1 aligns across 7 bases. CDR3 length: 16 residues. CDR1 and CDR2 (germline): GTSNPN, SVGIG (reference sequence). J gave up 2 bases and V 4 bases, and 10 bases lay outside the gene matches. Written as DNA, the CDR3 is TGTGCCTGGAAAGAATACGCAGGGGGGACTAATGAAAAACTGTTTTTT. Translation: CAWKEYAGGTNEKLFF. The full variable domain, with the rest looked up from reference TRBV30 and TRBJ1-4, is SQTIHQWPATLVQPVGSPLSLECTVEGTSNPNLYWYRQAAGRGLQLLFYSVGIGQISSEVPQNLSASRPQDRQFILSSKKLLLSDSGFYLCAWKEYAGGTNEKLFFGSGTQLSVL.

The V call is TRBV29-1, the J call TRBJ1-2; TRBD1 might be the D (5 bases). Germline CDR1 SQVTM, CDR2 ANQGSEA. This CDR3 contains 17 residues. Trimming cost V 4 bases and J 2 bases, with 23 bases left between them. The CDR3 region is CSVVTRGPPGANYGYTF. The CDR3 coding sequence is TGCAGCGTTGTCACCCGGGGACCTCCGGGAGCGAACTATGGCTACACCTTC.

In its sample, this clone was seen a few times. J is TRBJ1-6 and V is TRBV19, with D hard to call. V lost 4 bases, J lost 4 bases, and 14 bases lay in between. Germline V CDR1 and CDR2: LNHDA, SQIVND (reference sequence). The CDR3 has 16 residues. CDR3 nucleotides: TGTGCCAGTAGTACCCGACGGGGAAGTTATAATTCACCCCTCCACTTT. It yields the protein CASSTRRGSYNSPLHF.

By proportion, this clone is medium-sized. The chain links TRBV28 to TRBJ1-3; no clear D gene. Trimming pared 3 bases from V and 0 bases from J, leaving 9 bases between. Germline-derived CDR1 and CDR2 are MDHEN and SYDVKM. The CDR3 is 15 amino acids. The CDR3 DNA is TGTGCCAGCAGTTTCCCCCTCCACTCTGGAAACACCATATATTTT. Translation gives CASSFPLHSGNTIYF.